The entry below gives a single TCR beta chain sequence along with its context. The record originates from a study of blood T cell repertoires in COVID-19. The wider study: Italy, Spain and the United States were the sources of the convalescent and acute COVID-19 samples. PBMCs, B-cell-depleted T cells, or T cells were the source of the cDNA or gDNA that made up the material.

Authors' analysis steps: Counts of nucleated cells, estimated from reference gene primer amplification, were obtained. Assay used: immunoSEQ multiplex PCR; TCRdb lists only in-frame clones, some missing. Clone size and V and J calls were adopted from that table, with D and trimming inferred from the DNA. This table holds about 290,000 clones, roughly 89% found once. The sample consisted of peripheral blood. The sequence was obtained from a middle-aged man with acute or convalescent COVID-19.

The CDR3 region is CASSGRTGTDEQFF. The CDR3 DNA sequence: TGTGCCAGCAGCGGGCGGACAGGGACTGATGAGCAGTTCTTC. This rearrangement joins TRBV5-6 to TRBJ2-1, with 8 bases matching TRBD1. The CDR3 is made up of 14 amino acids. Germline V gene sequence: CDR1 SGHDT, CDR2 YYEEEE. V was clipped by 4 bases and J by 8 bases; unmatched bases: 8.